Ten or more counts support the clone carrying this T cell receptor (beta chain). The target antigen is unknown. These data come from a study of response to subunit inactivated influenza vaccine. Study outcomes and limitations: Authors proposed each seasonal influenza vaccination draws in few new T cells.

TCRdb re-derived calls from the RT-PCR reads in MiXCR, one entry per CDR3 protein. The profile shows hundreds of thousands of distinct CDR3 sequences, about 18% of them singletons. Sequencing used PBMCs from blood, obtained roughly 5 days after vaccination. The source of this sequence is a man over 45 who received an inactivated influenza vaccine.

This CDR3 is CASSLLVASAETQYF. DNA for the CDR3: TGCGCCAGCAGTCTTCTCGTGGCTAGCGCCGAGACCCAGTACTTC. The V and J genes are TRBV4-1 and TRBJ2-5; weak D call: TRBD2 (6 bases). Trimming pared 6 bases from V and 5 bases from J, leaving 19 bases between. CDR1 is MGHRA, CDR2 YSYEKL, per germline. This CDR3 comprises 15 residues.